Shown below are 18 T cell receptor beta chains from a single sample sequenced in a study of PD-1 blockade in classical Hodgkin lymphoma. Patients all relapsed after autologous stem cell transplantation, and there was variation in brentuximab vedotin exposure. Using immunoSEQ multiplex PCR, the repertoire was profiled, and TCRdb retains in-frame clones only, with some absent. This table has some 41,000 clones, around 76% appearing once. The sample consisted of peripheral blood mononuclear cells (PBMCs), taken before the second cycle of nivolumab. These TCRs come from a human donor with classical Hodgkin lymphoma.

This clone appeared once. At one end, the junction sequence differs from germline, possibly due to a read error. The chain joins TRBV6-4 to TRBJ2-3; 12 bases are shared with TRBD2. Germline V CDR1 and CDR2: MRHNA, SNTAGT. The CDR3 has 12 residues. Here the CDR3 reads CASSGTSGALVF. The DNA for the CDR3 is TGTGCCAGCAGTGGGACTAGCGGGGCCTTAGTTTTT.

The chain has TRBV29-1 and TRBJ2-7; 12 bases align to TRBD2. This CDR3 has 13 residues. CDR1 SQVTM and CDR2 ANQGSEA come from the germline V gene. V lost 6 bases, J lost 5 bases, and 5 bases stayed unmatched. CDR3 DNA sequence: TGCAGCGTCAAACTAGCGGGAGGCAACGAGCAGTACTTC. This translates into CSVKLAGGNEQYF.

The chain joins TRBV10-3 to TRBJ1-1, with 11 bases lining up with TRBD1. Looked up from germline, CDR1 is ENHRY and CDR2 is SYGVKD. CDR3 length: 15 amino acids. The junction had 12 bases not matched to a gene; V was cut back by 8 bases and J by 7 bases. The CDR3 sequence is CAIQDRGRSVGEAFF. The DNA of the CDR3 is TGTGCCATCCAGGACAGGGGGCGCAGTGTCGGTGAAGCTTTCTTT.

The chain couples TRBV18 to TRBJ1-1; D is uncertain. V lost 1 base and J 1 base, leaving 7 bases between the germline ends. Germline CDR1 reads KGHSH; CDR2 reads LQKENI. The CDR3 runs 14 residues. In DNA, the CDR3 is TGTGCCAGCTCACCACAGGTCAAGAACACTGAAGCTTTCTTT. Protein: CASSPQVKNTEAFF.

V and J are TRBV6-5 and TRBJ2-2; possibly TRBD1 for D (7 bases). CDR3 length: 16 residues. Deletions cut 0 bases from V and 5 bases from J, with 13 bases between. Germline lookup yields CDR1 MNHEY and CDR2 SVGAGI. In DNA, the CDR3 is TGTGCCAGCAGTTACTCGCGGGACAGAAAGACCGGGGAGCTGTTTTTT. Translated: CASSYSRDRKTGELFF.

CDR3 nucleotides: TGTGCCAGCACCCCTGGGGTAGCGGGATTCGATGAGCAGTTCTTC. It encodes CASTPGVAGFDEQFF. The J gene is TRBJ2-1, the V gene TRBV27; 8 positions match TRBD2. The J segment lost 8 bases and the V segment lost 7 bases, leaving 13 bases of the junction unmatched. The CDR3 covers 15 residues. Per germline, CDR1 MNHEY and CDR2 SMNVEV (reference sequence).

In this sample, this clone turned up a few times. The gene calls are TRBV18 and TRBJ2-4, with D possibly matching TRBD1 (5 bases). Germline V gene lookup returns CDR1 KGHSH and CDR2 LQKENI. The length of the CDR3 is 15 residues. The V gene lost 3 bases and the J gene lost 1 base, with 10 bases spanning the gap. CDR3 sequence reads: CASSPPGSAKNIQYF. Here the CDR3 DNA reads TGTGCCAGCTCACCGCCAGGGTCCGCCAAAAACATTCAGTACTTC. Together with reference TRBV18 and TRBJ2-4, the CDR3 gives the full variable domain: NAGVMQNPRHLVRRRGQEARLRCSPMKGHSHVYWYRQLPEEGLKFMVYLQKENIIDESGMPKERFSAEFPKEGPSILRIQQVVRGDSAAYFCASSPPGSAKNIQYFGAGTRLSVL.

CDR3 DNA sequence: TGTGCCTGGACCTCCGGGACGGTTAATTCACCCCTCCACTTT. It yields the protein CAWTSGTVNSPLHF. The genes are TRBV30 and TRBJ1-6; D might be TRBD1 (5 bases). Germline lookup yields CDR1 GTSNPN and CDR2 SVGIG (reference sequence). The CDR3 has 14 amino acids. Trimming stripped 4 bases from V and 6 bases from J, with 13 bases between. The full variable domain, its missing parts supplied by reference TRBV30 and TRBJ1-6, is SQTIHQWPATLVQPVGSPLSLECTVEGTSNPNLYWYRQAAGRGLQLLFYSVGIGQISSEVPQNLSASRPQDRQFILSSKKLLLSDSGFYLCAWTSGTVNSPLHFGNGTRLTVT.

The chain combines TRBV6-6 with TRBJ1-3, with D perhaps TRBD1 (6 bases). Germline values: CDR1 MNHNY, CDR2 SVGAGI (reference sequence). V lost 5 bases, J lost 0 bases, and 11 bases lay in between. This CDR3 spans 15 amino acids. The CDR3 bases are TGTGCCAGCAGTCTGGACAGAGACTCTGGAAACACCATATATTTT. This codes for CASSLDRDSGNTIYF.

The rearrangement links TRBV4-2 to TRBJ2-1, with TRBD2 as a possible D gene (6 bases). The germline gives CDR1 LGHNA, CDR2 YNFKEQ. The germline V and J ends were trimmed by 2 bases and 3 bases, with 8 bases remaining between them. The CDR3 consists of 14 residues. CDR3 amino acids: CASSQLTSYNEQFF. In DNA, the CDR3 is TGTGCCAGCAGCCAACTGACTAGCTACAATGAGCAGTTCTTC.

In this sample, this clone turned up a few times. The rearrangement uses TRBV4-3 and TRBJ1-5; D is uncertain. The CDR3 spans 15 residues. Trimming stripped 5 bases from V and 3 bases from J, with 14 bases between. Germline V gene data show CDR1 as LGHNA and CDR2 as YSLEER. CDR3 sequence reads: CASSTVWGFNQPQHF. In DNA form, the CDR3 reads TGCGCCAGCAGCACTGTTTGGGGATTCAATCAGCCCCAGCATTTT.

This chain connects TRBV15 to TRBJ1-3; D may be TRBD1 (5 bases). The germline V and J ends were trimmed by 0 bases and 0 bases, with 9 bases remaining between them. The CDR3 has 16 residues. CDR1 and CDR2 from the germline V gene are LNHNV and YYDKDF (reference sequence). CDR3 nucleotide sequence: TGTGCCACCAGCAGAGATGCCAGGGACTCTGGAAACACCATATATTTT. Translated, it gives CATSRDARDSGNTIYF.

This chain uses TRBV18 with TRBJ2-6; D is possibly TRBD1 (6 bases). This CDR3 region has 19 residues. Germline CDR1 KGHSH, CDR2 LQKENI. V gave up 0 bases and J gave up 1 base, with 16 bases separating them. The CDR3 loop is CASSPPNRARSSGANVLTF. CDR3 coding DNA: TGTGCCAGCTCACCACCGAACAGGGCAAGGTCTTCTGGGGCCAACGTCCTGACTTTC.

This clone was seen a handful of times. The J gene is TRBJ2-3, the V gene TRBV7-9; 7 bases agree with TRBD2. CDR1 SEHNR and CDR2 FQNEAQ come from the germline V gene (reference sequence). With 7 bases clipped from V and 3 bases from J, the junction kept 16 bases outside the gene matches. The CDR3 totals 17 residues. The CDR3 spells CASTNTGGGIVTDTQYF. The CDR3 DNA reads as TGTGCCAGCACGAATACTGGCGGGGGAATCGTTACAGATACGCAGTATTTT. The full variable domain, its missing parts supplied by reference TRBV7-9 and TRBJ2-3, is DTGVSQNPRHKITKRGQNVTFRCDPISEHNRLYWYRQTLGQGPEFLTYFQNEAQLEKSRLLSDRFSAERPKGSFSTLEIQRTEQGDSAMYLCASTNTGGGIVTDTQYFGPGTRLTVL.

This clone was picked up a small number of times. The rearrangement links TRBV7-6 to TRBJ2-6; D is possibly TRBD1 or TRBD2 (6 bases each). Germline V gene sequence: CDR1 SGHVS, CDR2 FNYEAQ. Trimming shortened V by 4 bases and J by 1 base, and 14 bases separated the two germline ends. The CDR3 runs 17 residues. This CDR3 reads CASSWGGTPSGANVLTF. CDR3 in DNA: TGTGCCAGCAGCTGGGGCGGGACACCGTCTGGGGCCAACGTCCTGACTTTC.

The CDR3: CASRVSSYNEQFF. CDR3 nucleotide sequence: TGTGCCAGCAGGGTGTCCTCCTACAATGAGCAGTTCTTC. The chain joins TRBV28 to TRBJ2-1; no firm D call. CDR3 size: 13 residues. V lost 6 bases and J lost 0, with 6 bases in between. CDR1 and CDR2 (germline): MDHEN, SYDVKM.

This chain links TRBV30 with TRBJ1-1; tentative D call: TRBD1 (5 bases). V shed 5 bases and J shed 5 bases, with 15 bases lying between them. Germline V CDR1 and CDR2: GTSNPN, SVGIG (reference sequence). CDR3 length equals 13 residues. The CDR3 loop is CAWSWGGGTEAFF. The CDR3 DNA reads as TGTGCCTGGTCTTGGGGCGGGGGGACTGAAGCTTTCTTT.

J is TRBJ2-1 and V is TRBV11-1; the D is unclear. The germline V gene encodes CDR1 SGHAT and CDR2 FQDESV (reference sequence). V lost 1 base and J lost 8, with 9 bases in between. CDR3 size: 13 residues. The CDR3, as DNA: TGTGCCAGCAGCTTAGATCAGGTACATGAGCAGTTCTTC. Its protein is CASSLDQVHEQFF.